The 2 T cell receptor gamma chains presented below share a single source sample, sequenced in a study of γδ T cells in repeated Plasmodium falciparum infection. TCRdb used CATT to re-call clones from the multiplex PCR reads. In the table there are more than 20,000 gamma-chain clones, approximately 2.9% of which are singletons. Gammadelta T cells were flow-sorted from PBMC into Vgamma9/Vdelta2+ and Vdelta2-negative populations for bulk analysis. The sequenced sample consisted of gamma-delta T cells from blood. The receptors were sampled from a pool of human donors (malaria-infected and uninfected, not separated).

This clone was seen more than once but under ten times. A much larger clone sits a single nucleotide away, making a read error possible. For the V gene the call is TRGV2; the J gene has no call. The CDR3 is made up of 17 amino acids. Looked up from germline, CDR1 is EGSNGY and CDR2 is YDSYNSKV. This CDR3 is CATWDGPGVLGKKIKVF. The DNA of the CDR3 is TGTGCCACCTGGGACGGGCCCGGTGTGTTGGGCAAAAAAATCAAAGTATTT.

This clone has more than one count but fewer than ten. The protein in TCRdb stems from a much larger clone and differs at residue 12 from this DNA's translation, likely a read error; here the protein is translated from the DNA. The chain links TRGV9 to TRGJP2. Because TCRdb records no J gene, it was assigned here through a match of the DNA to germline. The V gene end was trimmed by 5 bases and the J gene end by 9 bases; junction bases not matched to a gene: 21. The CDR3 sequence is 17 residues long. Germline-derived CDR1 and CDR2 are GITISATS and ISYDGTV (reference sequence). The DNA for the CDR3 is TGTGCCTTGTGGGCAAAAAAAACGGAGAGGAGGAATTGGATCAAGACGTTT. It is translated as CALWAKKTERRNWIKTF.